This T cell receptor beta chain was observed in a study of vaccination and CD4 T cells after COVID-19. As for the study in general: Two of the convalescents were Hispanic, and the group consisted of six males and four females. Treatment of control cultures consisted of a CEFX pool, an HIV-1 Nef pool, or no peptide.

Treatment here: 10-day PBMC culture with coronavirus spike peptide pools or control peptides (ViraFEST assay). About this clonotype itself: Its antigen is not identified.

The Oncomine TCR Beta short-read assay generated sequence data from the DNA of cultured CD4+ T cells. From the PCR reads, TCRdb called clonotypes with MiXCR, one entry per CDR3 protein. In the table there are some 15,000 distinct CDR3 sequences, 78% of which are singletons. The CDR3 runs 16 residues. In germline, CDR1 is LNHDA, CDR2 SQIVND (reference sequence). J gave up 4 bases and V 9 bases, and 12 bases lay outside the gene matches. The starting material was CD4+ T cells from blood, cultured in vitro, obtained after SARS-CoV-2 vaccination. This clonotype originated in a human donor who received a COVID-19 vaccine. The rearrangement joins TRBV19 to TRBJ1-6; TRBD1 agrees at 7 bases. CDR3 coding DNA: TGTGCCAGCACCCCCGAGGGGACAGTTTATAATTCACCCCTCCACTTT. Its translation is CASTPEGTVYNSPLHF.